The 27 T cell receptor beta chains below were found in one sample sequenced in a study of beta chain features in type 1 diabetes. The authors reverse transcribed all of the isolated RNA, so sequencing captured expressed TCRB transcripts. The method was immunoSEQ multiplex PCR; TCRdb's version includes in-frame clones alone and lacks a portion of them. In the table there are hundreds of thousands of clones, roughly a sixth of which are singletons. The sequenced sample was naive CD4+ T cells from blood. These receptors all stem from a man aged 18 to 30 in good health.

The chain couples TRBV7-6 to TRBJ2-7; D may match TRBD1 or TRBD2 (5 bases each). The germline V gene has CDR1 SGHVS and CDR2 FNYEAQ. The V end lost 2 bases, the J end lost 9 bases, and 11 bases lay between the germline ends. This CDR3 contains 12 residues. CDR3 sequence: CASSLRGRRQYF. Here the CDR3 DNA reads TGTGCCAGCAGCTTAAGGGGACGGCGGCAGTACTTC.

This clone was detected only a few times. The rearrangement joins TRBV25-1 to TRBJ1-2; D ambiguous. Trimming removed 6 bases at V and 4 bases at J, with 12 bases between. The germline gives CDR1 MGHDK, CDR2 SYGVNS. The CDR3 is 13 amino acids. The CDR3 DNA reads TGTGCCAGCAGGAGAGAGGGAGGCTATGGCTACACCTTC. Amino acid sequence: CASRREGGYGYTF.

The chain's CDR3 is CASWPGQGLGSPLHF. The CDR3 region has the DNA TGCGCCAGCTGGCCGGGACAGGGACTGGGGTCACCCCTCCACTTT. The rearrangement links TRBV5-1 to TRBJ1-6, with 9 bases lining up with TRBD1. Looked up from germline, CDR1 is SGHRS and CDR2 is YFSETQ. This CDR3 is 15 amino acids long. V shed 7 bases and J 10 bases; nucleotides not matched to a gene: 12.

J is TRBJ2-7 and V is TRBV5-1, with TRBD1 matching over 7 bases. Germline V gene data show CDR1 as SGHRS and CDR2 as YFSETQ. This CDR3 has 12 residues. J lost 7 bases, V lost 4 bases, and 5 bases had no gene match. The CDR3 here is CASSPGTVEQYF. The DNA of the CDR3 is TGCGCCAGCAGCCCCGGGACAGTTGAGCAGTACTTC.

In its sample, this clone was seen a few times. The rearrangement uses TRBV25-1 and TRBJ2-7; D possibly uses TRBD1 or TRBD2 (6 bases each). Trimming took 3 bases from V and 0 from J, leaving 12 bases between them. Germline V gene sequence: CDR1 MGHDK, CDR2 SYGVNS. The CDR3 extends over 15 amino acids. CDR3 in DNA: TGTGCCAGCAGTGAGAGACAGGACTACTCCTACGAGCAGTACTTC. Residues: CASSERQDYSYEQYF.

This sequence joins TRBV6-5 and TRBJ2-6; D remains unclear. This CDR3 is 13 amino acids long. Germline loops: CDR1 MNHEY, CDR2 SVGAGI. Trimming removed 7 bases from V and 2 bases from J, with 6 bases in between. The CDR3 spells CASNGPGANVLTF. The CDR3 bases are TGTGCCAGCAACGGCCCTGGGGCCAACGTCCTGACTTTC.

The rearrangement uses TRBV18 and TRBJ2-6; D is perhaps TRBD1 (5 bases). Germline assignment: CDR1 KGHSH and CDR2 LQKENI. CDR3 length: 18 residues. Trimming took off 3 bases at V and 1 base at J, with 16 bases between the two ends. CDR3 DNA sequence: TGTGCCAGCTCACCCACGACAGCGCTCGAGTCTGGGGCCAACGTCCTGACTTTC. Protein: CASSPTTALESGANVLTF.

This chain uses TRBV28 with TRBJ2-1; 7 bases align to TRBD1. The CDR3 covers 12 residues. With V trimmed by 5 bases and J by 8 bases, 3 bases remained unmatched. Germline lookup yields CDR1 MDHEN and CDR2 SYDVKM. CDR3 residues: CASSDRVYEQFF. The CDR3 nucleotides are TGTGCCAGCAGTGACAGGGTCTATGAGCAGTTCTTC.

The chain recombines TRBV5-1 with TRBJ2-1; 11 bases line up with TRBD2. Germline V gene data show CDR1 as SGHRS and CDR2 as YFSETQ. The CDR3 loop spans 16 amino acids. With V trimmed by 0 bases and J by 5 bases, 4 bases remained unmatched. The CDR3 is CASSLVAGGPHNEQFF. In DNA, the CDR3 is TGCGCCAGCAGCTTGGTAGCGGGAGGGCCTCACAATGAGCAGTTCTTC.

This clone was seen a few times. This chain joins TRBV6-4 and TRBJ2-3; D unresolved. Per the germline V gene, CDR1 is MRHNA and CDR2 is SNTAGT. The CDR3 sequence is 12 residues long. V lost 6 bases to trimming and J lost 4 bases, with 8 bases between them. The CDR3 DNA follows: TGTGCCAGCAGCCCCCGCCCAGATACGCAGTATTTT. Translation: CASSPRPDTQYF.

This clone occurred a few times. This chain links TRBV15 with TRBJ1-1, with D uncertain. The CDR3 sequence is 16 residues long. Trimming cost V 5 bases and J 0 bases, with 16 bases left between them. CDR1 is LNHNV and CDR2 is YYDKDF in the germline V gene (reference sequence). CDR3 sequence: CATSGIRGMMNTEAFF. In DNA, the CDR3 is TGTGCCACCAGCGGGATTCGAGGGATGATGAACACTGAAGCTTTCTTT. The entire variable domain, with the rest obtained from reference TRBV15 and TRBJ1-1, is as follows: DAMVIQNPRYQVTQFGKPVTLSCSQTLNHNVMYWYQQKSSQAPKLLFHYYDKDFNNEADTPDNFQSRRPNTSFCFLDIRSPGLGDTAMYLCATSGIRGMMNTEAFFGQGTRLTVV.

DNA of the CDR3: TGCGCCAGCAGCCTTGCCGGGACTAGTCACACCGGGGAGCTGTTTTTT. This codes for CASSLAGTSHTGELFF. This chain joins TRBV4-3 and TRBJ2-2, with 8 bases that match TRBD2. The CDR3 runs 16 residues. The germline V gene has CDR1 LGHNA and CDR2 YSLEER. V gave up 4 bases and J gave up 3 bases; unmatched junction bases: 7.

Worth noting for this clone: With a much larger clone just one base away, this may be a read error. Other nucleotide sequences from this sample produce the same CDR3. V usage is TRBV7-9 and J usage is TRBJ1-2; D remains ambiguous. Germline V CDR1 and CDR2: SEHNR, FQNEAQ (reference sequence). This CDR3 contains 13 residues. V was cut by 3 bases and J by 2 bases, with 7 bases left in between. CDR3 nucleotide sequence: TGTGCCAGCAGCTTTACAGAGAACTATGGCTACACCTTC. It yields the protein CASSFTENYGYTF.

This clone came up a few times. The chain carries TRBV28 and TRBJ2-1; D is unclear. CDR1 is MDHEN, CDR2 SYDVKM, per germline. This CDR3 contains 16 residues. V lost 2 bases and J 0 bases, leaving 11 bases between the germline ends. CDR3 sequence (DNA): TGTGCCAGCAGTTTAAACTCCCTGGGCTCCTACAATGAGCAGTTCTTC. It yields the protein CASSLNSLGSYNEQFF.

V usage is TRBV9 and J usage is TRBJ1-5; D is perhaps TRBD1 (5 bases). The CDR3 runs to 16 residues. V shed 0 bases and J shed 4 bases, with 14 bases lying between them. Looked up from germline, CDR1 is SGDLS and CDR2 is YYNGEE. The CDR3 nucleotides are TGTGCCAGCAGCGTAGAAGATGGGGGACGAAATCAGCCCCAGCATTTT. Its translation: CASSVEDGGRNQPQHF.

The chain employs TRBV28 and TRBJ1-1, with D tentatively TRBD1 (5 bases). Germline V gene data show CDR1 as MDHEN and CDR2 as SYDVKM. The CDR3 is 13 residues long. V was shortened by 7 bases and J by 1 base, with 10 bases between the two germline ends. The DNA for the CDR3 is TGTGCCAGCAAAAGTCAGGGGAACACTGAAGCTTTCTTT. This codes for CASKSQGNTEAFF. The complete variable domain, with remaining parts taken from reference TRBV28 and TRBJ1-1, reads DVKVTQSSRYLVKRTGEKVFLECVQDMDHENMFWYRQDPGLGLRLIYFSYDVKMKEKGDIPEGYSVSREKKERFSLILESASTNQTSMYLCASKSQGNTEAFFGQGTRLTVV.

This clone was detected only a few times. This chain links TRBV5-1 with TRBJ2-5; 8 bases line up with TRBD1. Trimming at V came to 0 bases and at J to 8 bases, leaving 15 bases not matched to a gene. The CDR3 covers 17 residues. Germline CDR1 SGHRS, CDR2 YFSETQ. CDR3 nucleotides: TGCGCCAGCAGCTTGGTTTCGGTCAGGGGGCTCCTCAATACCCAGTACTTC. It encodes CASSLVSVRGLLNTQYF.

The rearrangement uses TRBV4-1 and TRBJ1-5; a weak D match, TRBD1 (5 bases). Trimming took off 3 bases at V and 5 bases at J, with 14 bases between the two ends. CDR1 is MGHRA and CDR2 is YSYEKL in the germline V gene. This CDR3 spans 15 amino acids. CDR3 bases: TGCGCCAGCAGCCACGCGACAGATAGGTATCAGCCCCAGCATTTT. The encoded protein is CASSHATDRYQPQHF.

Here the CDR3 reads CASRRSGVDTDTQYF. CDR3 nucleotides: TGTGCCAGCAGGAGAAGCGGGGTTGACACAGATACGCAGTATTTT. V is TRBV6-5 and J is TRBJ2-3, with TRBD2 identical over 7 bases. This CDR3 region has 15 residues. J lost 2 bases, V lost 6 bases, and 8 bases had no gene match. Germline V gene data show CDR1 as MNHEY and CDR2 as SVGAGI.

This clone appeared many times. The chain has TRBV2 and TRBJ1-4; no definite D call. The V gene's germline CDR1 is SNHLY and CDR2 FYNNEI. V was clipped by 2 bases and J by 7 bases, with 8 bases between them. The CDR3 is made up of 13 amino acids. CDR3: CASSELRSEKLFF. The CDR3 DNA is TGTGCCAGCAGTGAATTGCGGAGTGAAAAACTGTTTTTT.

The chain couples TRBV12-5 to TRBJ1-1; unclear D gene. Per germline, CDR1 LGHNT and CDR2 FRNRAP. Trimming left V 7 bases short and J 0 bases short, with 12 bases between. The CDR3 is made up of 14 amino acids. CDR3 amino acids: CASAQTNMNTEAFF. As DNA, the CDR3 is TGTGCTAGTGCCCAAACCAATATGAACACTGAAGCTTTCTTT.

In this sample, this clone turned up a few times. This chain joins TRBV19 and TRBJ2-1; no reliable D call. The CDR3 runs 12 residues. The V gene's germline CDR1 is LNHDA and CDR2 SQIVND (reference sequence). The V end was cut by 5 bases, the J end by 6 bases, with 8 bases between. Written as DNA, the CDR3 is TGTGCCAGTAGTTATTTGCTCAATGAGCAGTTCTTC. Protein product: CASSYLLNEQFF.

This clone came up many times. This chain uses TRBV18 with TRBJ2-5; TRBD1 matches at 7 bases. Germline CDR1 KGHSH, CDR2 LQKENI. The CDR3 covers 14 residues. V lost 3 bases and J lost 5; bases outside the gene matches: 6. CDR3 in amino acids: CASSPDRVIETQYF. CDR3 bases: TGTGCCAGCTCACCTGACAGGGTGATCGAGACCCAGTACTTC.

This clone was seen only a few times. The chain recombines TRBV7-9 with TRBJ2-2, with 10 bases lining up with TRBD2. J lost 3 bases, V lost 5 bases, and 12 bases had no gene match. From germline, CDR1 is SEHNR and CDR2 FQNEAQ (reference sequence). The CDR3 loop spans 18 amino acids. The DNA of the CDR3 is TGTGCCAGCAGCCTAATGACCGGGACTAGCGCCCACACCGGGGAGCTGTTTTTT. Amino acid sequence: CASSLMTGTSAHTGELFF.

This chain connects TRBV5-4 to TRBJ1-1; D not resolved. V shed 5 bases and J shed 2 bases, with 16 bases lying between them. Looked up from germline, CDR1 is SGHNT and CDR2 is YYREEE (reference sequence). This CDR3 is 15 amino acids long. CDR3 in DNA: TGTGCCAGCAGAGTAAGGCCCGGGCATAACACTGAAGCTTTCTTT. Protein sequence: CASRVRPGHNTEAFF.

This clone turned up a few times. The CDR3 nucleotides read TGTGCCAGCAGGCCCTCCTTCTCACCGGGGAAGACCCAGTACTTC. Its protein product is CASRPSFSPGKTQYF. The chain has TRBV7-2 and TRBJ2-5, with TRBD2 as a possible D gene (5 bases). The CDR3 extends over 15 amino acids. Germline assignment: CDR1 SGHTA and CDR2 FQGNSA. V was pared by 6 bases and J by 6 bases, with 20 bases between.

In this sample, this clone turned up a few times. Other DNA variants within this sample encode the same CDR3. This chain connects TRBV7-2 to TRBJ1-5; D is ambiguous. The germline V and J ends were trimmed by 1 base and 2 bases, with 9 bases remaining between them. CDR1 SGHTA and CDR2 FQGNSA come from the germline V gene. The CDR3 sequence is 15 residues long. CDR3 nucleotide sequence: TGTGCCAGCAGCTTAGTCGGAGGCGGCAATCAGCCCCAGCATTTT. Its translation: CASSLVGGGNQPQHF. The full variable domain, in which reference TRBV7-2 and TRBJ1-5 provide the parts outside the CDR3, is GAGVSQSPSNKVTEKGKDVELRCDPISGHTALYWYRQSLGQGLEFLIYFQGNSAPDKSGLPSDRFSAERTGGSVSTLTIQRTQQEDSAVYLCASSLVGGGNQPQHFGDGTRLSIL.